This TCR beta chain was profiled in a study of blood T cell repertoires in COVID-19 (TCRdb year 2020). Broadly, across the study: The collaborator samples originated in the United States, Italy and Spain and spanned the acute and convalescent phases of COVID-19. The material from the prospective study consisted of cDNA or gDNA derived from T cells, B-cell-depleted T cells, or PBMCs. Deeply sampled blood TCRbeta repertoires from subjects exposed to, actively infected with, or recovered from COVID-19 were included in the dataset. The repertoires were made available in a free public database intended to serve as a resource for research on the immune response to SARS-CoV-2. The samples were drawn from the first 160 participants of the ongoing ImmuneRACE study and from some 1,300 subjects provided by 6 global collaborators. A de-identified subject ID, COVID-19 status, age in years and sex were almost always included in the sample metadata. HLA class I and class II types, where available, came from metadata supplied by the sample provider rather than from assay-based typing.

There are 16 amino acids in the CDR3, from cysteine to phenylalanine inclusive. Only CDR3 DNA remains: 48 bases, in frame from the first base. From a lookup of the germline V gene, CDR1 and CDR2 are MNHNS and SASEGT. For this chain, trimming is 3 bases at the V end and 5 bases at the J end, and the number of junction bases without a gene match is 7. Collaborating institutions collected whole blood in K2EDTA tubes following their own protocols. For TCRbeta analysis, collaborator samples were shipped as frozen whole blood, as isolated PBMCs, or as DNA extracted from either sample type. Details on this clone: Its recognized antigen is unknown. Base-call qualities are not available, and no considerably larger clone is one nucleotide away.

Overall results and qualifications from the work: The quantity of clinical and demographic metadata differed by source and by participant and was supplied without curation.

The immunoSEQ Assay, a bias-controlled multiplex PCR, was used to amplify TCRbeta CDR3 regions from genomic DNA. The authors' pipeline ran thus. Nucleated cell counts per sample were estimated from amplification of reference gene primers within the assay. To quantify the absolute abundance of each unique TCRbeta CDR3 rearrangement, sequence reads were collapsed and filtered. For each sample, productive Simpson clonality was calculated as the square root of Simpson's diversity index across productive rearrangements. Drawn from immuneACCESS, this table holds only the in-frame rearrangements with V and J called that TCRdb kept. Clones are partly lost; checked studies trace under half to an unresolved V gene and leave the rest unexplained. Clone size and the V and J calls come from that table; the DNA yielded D and trimming. The table for this sample lists around 250,000 clones; 65% to 85% of them were counted only once. The ten largest clones represent approximately 5.3% of the sample.

The V and J segments used are TRBV6-1 and TRBJ1-6, and 7 junctional nucleotides match TRBD1. Sequenced material: peripheral blood. The clonotype originates from a man at least 80 years old with acute or convalescent COVID-19. The DNA reads as follows: TGTGCCAGCAGTGACACCGGGACAGCTAATAATTCACCCCTCCACTTT. Its translation is CASSDTGTANNSPLHF.